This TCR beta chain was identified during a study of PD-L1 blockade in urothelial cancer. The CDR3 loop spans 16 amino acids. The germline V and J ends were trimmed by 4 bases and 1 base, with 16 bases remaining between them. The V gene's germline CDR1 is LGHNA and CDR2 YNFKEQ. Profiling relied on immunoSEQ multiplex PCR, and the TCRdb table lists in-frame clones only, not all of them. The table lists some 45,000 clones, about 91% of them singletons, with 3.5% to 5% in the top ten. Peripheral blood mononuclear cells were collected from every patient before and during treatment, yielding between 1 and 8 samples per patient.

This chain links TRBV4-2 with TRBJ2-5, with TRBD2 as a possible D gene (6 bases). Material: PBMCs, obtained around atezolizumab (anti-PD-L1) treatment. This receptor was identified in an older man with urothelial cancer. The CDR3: CASSLTGGRPQETQYF. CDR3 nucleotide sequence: TGTGCCAGCAGCCTAACTGGGGGGAGGCCCCAAGAGACCCAGTACTTC.